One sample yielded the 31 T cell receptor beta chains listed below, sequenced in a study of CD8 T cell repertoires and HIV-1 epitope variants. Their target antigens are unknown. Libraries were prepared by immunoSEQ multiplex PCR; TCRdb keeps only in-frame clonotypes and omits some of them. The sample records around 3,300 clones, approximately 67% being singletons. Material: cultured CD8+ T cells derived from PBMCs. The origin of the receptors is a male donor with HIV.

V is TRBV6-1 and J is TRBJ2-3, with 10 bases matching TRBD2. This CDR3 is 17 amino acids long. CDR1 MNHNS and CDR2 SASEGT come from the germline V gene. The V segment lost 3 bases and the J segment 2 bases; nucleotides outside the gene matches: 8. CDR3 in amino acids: CASSDLAGDNPTDTQYF. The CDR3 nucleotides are TGTGCCAGCAGTGACCTAGCGGGGGACAACCCCACAGATACGCAGTATTTT.

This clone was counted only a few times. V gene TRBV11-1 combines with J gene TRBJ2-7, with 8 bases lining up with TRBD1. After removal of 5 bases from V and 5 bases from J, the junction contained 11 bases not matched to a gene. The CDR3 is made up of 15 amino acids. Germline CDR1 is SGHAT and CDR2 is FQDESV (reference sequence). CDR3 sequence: CASSRETGEGDEQYF. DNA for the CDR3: TGTGCCAGCAGCCGCGAGACAGGGGAAGGGGACGAGCAGTACTTC.

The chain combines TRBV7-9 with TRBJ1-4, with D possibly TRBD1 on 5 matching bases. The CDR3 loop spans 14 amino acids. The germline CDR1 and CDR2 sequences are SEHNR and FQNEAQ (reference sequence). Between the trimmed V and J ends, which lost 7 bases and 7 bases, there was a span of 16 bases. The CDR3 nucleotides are TGTGCCAGCACCCTAGCGGGGGAGGGTGAAAAACTGTTTTTT. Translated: CASTLAGEGEKLFF.

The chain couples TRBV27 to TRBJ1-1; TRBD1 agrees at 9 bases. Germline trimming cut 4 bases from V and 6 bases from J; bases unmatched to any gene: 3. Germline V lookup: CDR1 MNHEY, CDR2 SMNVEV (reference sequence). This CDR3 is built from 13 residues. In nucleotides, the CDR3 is TGTGCCAGCAGTTACAGGGGGCGCTCTGAAGCTTTCTTT. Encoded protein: CASSYRGRSEAFF.

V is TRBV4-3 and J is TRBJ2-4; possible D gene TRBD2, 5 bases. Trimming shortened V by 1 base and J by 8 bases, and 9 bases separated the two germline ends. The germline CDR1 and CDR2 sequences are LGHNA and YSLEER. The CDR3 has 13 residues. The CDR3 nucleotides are TGCGCCAGCAGCCAAGGGGTGAGGGACATTCAGTACTTC. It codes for CASSQGVRDIQYF.

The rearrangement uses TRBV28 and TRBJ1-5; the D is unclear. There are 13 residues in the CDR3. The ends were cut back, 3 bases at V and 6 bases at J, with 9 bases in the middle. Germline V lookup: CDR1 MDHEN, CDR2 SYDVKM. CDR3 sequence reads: CASSFQEGQPQHF. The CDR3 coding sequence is TGTGCCAGCAGTTTTCAGGAGGGTCAGCCCCAGCATTTT.

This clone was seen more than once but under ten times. The CDR3 DNA reads TGTGCCAGCAGCTTGGGACTAGCGGGAGGGCCCACAGATACGCAGTATTTT. Translated, it gives CASSLGLAGGPTDTQYF. V gene TRBV7-2 combines with J gene TRBJ2-3; TRBD2 matches at 16 bases. CDR3 length: 17 amino acids. The trim removed 3 bases at V and 2 bases at J, leaving 2 bases unmatched. CDR1 is SGHTA and CDR2 is FQGNSA in the germline V gene.

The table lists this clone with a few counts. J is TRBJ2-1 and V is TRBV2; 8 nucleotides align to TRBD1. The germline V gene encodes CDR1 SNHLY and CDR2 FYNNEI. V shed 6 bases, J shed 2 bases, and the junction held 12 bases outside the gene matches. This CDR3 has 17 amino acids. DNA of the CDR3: TGTGCCAGCAGCTCCATCGGGCAGGGGGCCACCTACAATGAGCAGTTCTTC. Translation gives CASSSIGQGATYNEQFF.

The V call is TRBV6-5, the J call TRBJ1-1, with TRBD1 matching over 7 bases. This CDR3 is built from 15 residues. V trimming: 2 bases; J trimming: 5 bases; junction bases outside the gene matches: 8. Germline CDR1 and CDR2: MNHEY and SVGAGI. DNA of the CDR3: TGTGCCAGCAGTTACAGTCCAGGGGGTAAGACTGAAGCTTTCTTT. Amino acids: CASSYSPGGKTEAFF.

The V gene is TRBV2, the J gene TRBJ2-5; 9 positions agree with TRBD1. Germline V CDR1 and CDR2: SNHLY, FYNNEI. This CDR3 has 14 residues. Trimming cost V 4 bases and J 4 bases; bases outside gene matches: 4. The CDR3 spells CASSAQGQGETQYF. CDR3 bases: TGTGCCAGCAGTGCCCAGGGACAGGGAGAGACCCAGTACTTC.

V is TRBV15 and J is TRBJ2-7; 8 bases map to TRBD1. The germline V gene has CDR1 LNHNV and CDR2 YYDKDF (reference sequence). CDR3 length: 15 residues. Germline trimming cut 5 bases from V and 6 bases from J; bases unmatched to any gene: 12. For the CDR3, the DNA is TGTGCCACCAGCGATGGGACAGGTGGCATTGGCGAGCAGTACTTC. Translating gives CATSDGTGGIGEQYF.

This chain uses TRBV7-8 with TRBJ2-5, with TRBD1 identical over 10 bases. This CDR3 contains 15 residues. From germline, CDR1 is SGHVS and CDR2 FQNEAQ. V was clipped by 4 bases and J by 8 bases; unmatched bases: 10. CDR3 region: CASSSRQGARATQYF. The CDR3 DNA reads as TGTGCCAGCAGCTCAAGACAGGGGGCAAGGGCTACCCAGTACTTC.

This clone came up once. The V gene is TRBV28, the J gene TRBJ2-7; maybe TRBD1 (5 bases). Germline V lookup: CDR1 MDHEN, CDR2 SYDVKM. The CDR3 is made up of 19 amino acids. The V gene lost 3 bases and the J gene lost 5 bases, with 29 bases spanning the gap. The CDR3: CASSFPTPGGRGPMHEQYF. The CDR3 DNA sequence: TGTGCCAGCAGTTTCCCCACCCCAGGCGGAAGGGGTCCCATGCACGAGCAGTACTTC.

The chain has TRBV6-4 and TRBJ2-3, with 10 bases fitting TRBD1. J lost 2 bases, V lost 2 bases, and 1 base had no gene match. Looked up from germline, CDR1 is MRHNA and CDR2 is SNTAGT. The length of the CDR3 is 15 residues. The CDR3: CASSDGQGDTDTQYF. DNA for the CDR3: TGTGCCAGCAGTGACGGACAGGGGGACACAGATACGCAGTATTTT.

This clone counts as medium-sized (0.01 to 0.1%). DNA of the CDR3: TGTGCCAGCAGGCTAGAAGCGAACACCGGGGAGCTGTTTTTT. As protein: CASRLEANTGELFF. The rearrangement joins TRBV14 to TRBJ2-2; D remains unclear. V was clipped by 6 bases and J by 0 bases, with 8 bases between them. The CDR3 sequence is 14 residues long. Germline CDR1 and CDR2: SGHDN and FVKESK.

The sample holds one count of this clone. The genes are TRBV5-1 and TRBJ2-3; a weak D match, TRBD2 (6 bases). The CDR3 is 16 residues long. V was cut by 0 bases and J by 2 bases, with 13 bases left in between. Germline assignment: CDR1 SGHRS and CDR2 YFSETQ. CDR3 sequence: CASSLEGRRDTDTQYF. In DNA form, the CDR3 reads TGCGCCAGCAGCTTGGAGGGGAGGCGGGACACAGATACGCAGTATTTT.

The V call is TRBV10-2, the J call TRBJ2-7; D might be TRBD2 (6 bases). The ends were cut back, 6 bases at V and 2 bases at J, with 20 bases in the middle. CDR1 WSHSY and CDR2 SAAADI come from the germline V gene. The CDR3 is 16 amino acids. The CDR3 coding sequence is TGCGCCAGCAGGGGGGGATGGGGCAAGGGTACCTACGAGCAGTACTTC. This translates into CASRGGWGKGTYEQYF.

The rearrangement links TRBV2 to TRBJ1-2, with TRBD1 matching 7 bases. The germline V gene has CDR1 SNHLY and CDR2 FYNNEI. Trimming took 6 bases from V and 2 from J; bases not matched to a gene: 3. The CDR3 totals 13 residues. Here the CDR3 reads CASRGGQNYGYTF. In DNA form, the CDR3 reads TGTGCCAGCAGGGGGGGACAGAACTATGGCTACACCTTC.

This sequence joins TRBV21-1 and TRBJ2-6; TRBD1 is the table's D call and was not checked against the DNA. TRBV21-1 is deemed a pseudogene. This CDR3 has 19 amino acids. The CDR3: CASSPRQGEDPSGANVLTF. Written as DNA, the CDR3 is TGTGCCAGCAGCCCAAGACAGGGGGAGGACCCCTCTGGGGCCAACGTCCTGACTTTC.

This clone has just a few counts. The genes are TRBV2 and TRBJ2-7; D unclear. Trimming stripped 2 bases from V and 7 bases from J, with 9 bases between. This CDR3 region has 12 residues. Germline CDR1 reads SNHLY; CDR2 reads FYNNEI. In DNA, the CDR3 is TGTGCCAGCAGTGAAAGCGTTAGGGAGCAGTACTTC. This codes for CASSESVREQYF.

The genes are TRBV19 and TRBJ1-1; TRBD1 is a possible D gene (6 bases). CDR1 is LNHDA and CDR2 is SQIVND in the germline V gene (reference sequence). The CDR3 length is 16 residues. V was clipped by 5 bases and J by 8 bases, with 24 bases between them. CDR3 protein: CASSFAGTGRLEEAFF. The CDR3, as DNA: TGTGCCAGTAGTTTTGCCGGTACAGGGCGGCTCGAAGAAGCTTTCTTT.

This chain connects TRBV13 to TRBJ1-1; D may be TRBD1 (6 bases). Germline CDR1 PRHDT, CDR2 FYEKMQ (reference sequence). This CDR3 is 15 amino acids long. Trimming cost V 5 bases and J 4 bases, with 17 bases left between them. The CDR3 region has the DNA TGTGCCAGCAGCCTAACACAGGGAGGCGGCACTGAAGCTTTCTTT. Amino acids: CASSLTQGGGTEAFF.

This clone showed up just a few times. The CDR3 spells CASSQGQGMGEQYF. DNA for the CDR3: TGTGCCAGCAGTCAGGGACAGGGGATGGGTGAGCAGTACTTC. The rearrangement joins TRBV2 to TRBJ2-7, with 10 bases identical to TRBD1. The V gene's germline CDR1 is SNHLY and CDR2 FYNNEI. Trimming cost V 5 bases and J 7 bases; bases outside gene matches: 8. The CDR3 loop spans 14 amino acids.

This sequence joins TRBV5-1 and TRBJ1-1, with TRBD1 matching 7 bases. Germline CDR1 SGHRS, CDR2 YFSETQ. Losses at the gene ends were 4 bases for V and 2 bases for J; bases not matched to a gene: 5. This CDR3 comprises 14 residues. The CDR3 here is CASSPGQTNTEAFF. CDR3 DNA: TGCGCCAGCAGCCCGGGACAGACTAACACTGAAGCTTTCTTT.

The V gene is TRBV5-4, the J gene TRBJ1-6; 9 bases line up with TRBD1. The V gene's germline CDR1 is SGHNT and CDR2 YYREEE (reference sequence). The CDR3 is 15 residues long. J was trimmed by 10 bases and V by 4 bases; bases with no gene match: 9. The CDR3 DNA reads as TGTGCCAGCAGCCCAAGGACAGGGGCCACCTCACCCCTCCACTTT. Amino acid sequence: CASSPRTGATSPLHF.

CDR3 coding DNA: TGTGCCAGCAGCTTGGGGGGCCGATTATCCTACGAGCAGTACTTC. It codes for CASSLGGRLSYEQYF. This chain joins TRBV5-5 and TRBJ2-7; possibly TRBD1 for D (5 bases). The CDR3 covers 15 residues. The V gene lost 0 bases and the J gene lost 1 base, with 11 bases spanning the gap. Germline CDR1 SGHKS, CDR2 YYEKEE (reference sequence). Filled out from reference TRBV5-5 and TRBJ2-7, the complete variable domain reads DAGVTQSPTHLIKTRGQQVTLRCSPISGHKSVSWYQQVLGQGPQFIFQYYEKEERGRGNFPDRFSARQFPNYSSELNVNALLLGDSALYLCASSLGGRLSYEQYFGPGTRLTVT.

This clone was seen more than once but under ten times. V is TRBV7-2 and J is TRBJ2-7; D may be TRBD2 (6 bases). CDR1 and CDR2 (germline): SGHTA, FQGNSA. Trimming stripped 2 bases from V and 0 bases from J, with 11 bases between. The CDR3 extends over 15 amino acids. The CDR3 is CASSLTRDSSYEQYF. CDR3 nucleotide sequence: TGTGCCAGCAGCTTAACCCGGGACTCCTCCTACGAGCAGTACTTC. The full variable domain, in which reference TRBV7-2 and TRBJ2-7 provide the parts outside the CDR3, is GAGVSQSPSNKVTEKGKDVELRCDPISGHTALYWYRQSLGQGLEFLIYFQGNSAPDKSGLPSDRFSAERTGGSVSTLTIQRTQQEDSAVYLCASSLTRDSSYEQYFGPGTRLTVT.

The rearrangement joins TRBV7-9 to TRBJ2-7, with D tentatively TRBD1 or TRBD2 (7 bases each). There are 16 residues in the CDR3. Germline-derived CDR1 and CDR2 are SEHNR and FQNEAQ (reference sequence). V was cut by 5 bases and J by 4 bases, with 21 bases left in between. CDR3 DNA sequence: TGTGCCAGCAGCCCATCGGGGTCAGGGGGGGCTTACGAGCAGTACTTC. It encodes CASSPSGSGGAYEQYF. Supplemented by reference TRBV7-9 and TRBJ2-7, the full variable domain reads DTGVSQNPRHKITKRGQNVTFRCDPISEHNRLYWYRQTLGQGPEFLTYFQNEAQLEKSRLLSDRFSAERPKGSFSTLEIQRTEQGDSAMYLCASSPSGSGGAYEQYFGPGTRLTVT.

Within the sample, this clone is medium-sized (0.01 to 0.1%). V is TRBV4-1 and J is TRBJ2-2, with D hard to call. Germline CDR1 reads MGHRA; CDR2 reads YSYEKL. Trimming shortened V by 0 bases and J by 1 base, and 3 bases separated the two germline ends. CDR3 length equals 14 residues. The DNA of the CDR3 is TGCGCCAGCAGCCAAGATGGGAACACCGGGGAGCTGTTTTTT. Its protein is CASSQDGNTGELFF.

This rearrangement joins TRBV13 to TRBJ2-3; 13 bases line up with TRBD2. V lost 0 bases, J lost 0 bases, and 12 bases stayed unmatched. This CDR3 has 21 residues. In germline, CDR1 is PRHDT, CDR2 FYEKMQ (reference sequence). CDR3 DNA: TGTGCCAGCAGCTTAGGACCACTAGGGACTAGCGGGGAATCTAGCACAGATACGCAGTATTTT. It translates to CASSLGPLGTSGESSTDTQYF.

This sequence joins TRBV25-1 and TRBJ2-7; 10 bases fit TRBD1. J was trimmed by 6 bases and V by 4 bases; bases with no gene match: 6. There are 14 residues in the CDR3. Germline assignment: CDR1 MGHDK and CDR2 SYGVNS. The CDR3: CASSVGTGEFEQYF. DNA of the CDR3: TGTGCCAGCAGTGTCGGGACAGGGGAGTTCGAGCAGTACTTC.